This T cell receptor (beta chain) is drawn from a study of patients and donors after allogeneic stem cell transplantation. V dropped 0 bases and J dropped 0; count of bases not matched to a gene: 11. The CDR3 is made up of 18 amino acids. The germline gives CDR1 GTSNPN, CDR2 SVGIG (reference sequence). TCRdb re-called the RT-PCR reads with MiXCR, one entry per CDR3 protein. The repertoire holds a few hundred thousand distinct CDR3 sequences, with around 14% as singletons. J is TRBJ2-1 and V is TRBV30; 7 bases are shared with TRBD2. Sequenced: blood, either unsorted or a sorted T cell fraction (not recorded which). The clonotype originates from a human donor who was either an allogeneic HSCT recipient or a stem cell or donor lymphocyte infusion donor (not recorded which). It is not recorded whose cells these are; they may come from a transplant donor. This CDR3 is CAWSVPLRDYSSYNEQFF. In DNA form, the CDR3 reads TGTGCCTGGAGTGTACCCTTACGGGACTACAGCTCCTACAATGAGCAGTTCTTC.